This T cell receptor beta chain was sequenced during a study of long-term antiretroviral therapy in people with HIV. The CDR3 covers 11 residues. CDR1 is LNHDA, CDR2 SQIVND, per germline (reference sequence). Trimming cost V 4 bases and J 9 bases, with 9 bases left between them. Samples were assayed with immunoSEQ v3.0 at survey level. Generated by immunoSEQ multiplex PCR, the TCRdb table keeps only in-frame clones and is missing some. The sample contains about 12,000 clones, over 80% of which appear only once. General study results and limits: Blood draws took place between about 2004 and 2017 and possibly involved older ART regimens.

The table lists this clone with a count of one. Its cognate antigen is unknown. This rearrangement joins TRBV19 to TRBJ2-5; D is possibly TRBD1 (6 bases). Sequenced here: unsorted PBMCs, sampled 3.4 years after starting antiretroviral therapy. This TCR was recovered from a man in his forties with HIV. CDR3 protein: CASSNPGAQYF. In DNA form, the CDR3 reads TGTGCCAGTAGTAATCCAGGGGCCCAGTACTTC.